This T cell receptor beta chain originates from a study of T cells in Graves' hyperthyroidism and ophthalmopathy. Study-level findings and limits: A model built on 13 V-J features separated ophthalmopathy from stable hyperthyroidism. Most clonotypes that expanded in the thyroid above 0.001 also showed up in blood.

Worth noting for this clonotype: Its antigen is as yet unknown.

Preceding any ophthalmopathy symptoms, the blood sample dates from first hyperthyroidism diagnosis. Over 8 ml fresh peripheral blood yielded the PBMCs. RNA transcripts served as the template for amplifying TCR beta CDR3 regions. The HTBI set primed first-round TCR CDR3 RT-PCR. From the multiplex PCR reads, TCRdb called clonotypes with MiXCR, one entry per CDR3 protein. The sample has 250,000 to 300,000 distinct CDR3 sequences, about 14% seen once. The receptor's source is a woman aged 40 to 50 with Graves' hyperthyroidism that later progressed to Graves' ophthalmopathy. Sequencing was carried out using blood.

The chain's CDR3 is CSAKKTGLNTEAFF. The CDR3 region has the DNA TGCAGTGCAAAGAAGACAGGCCTGAACACTGAAGCTTTCTTT. The chain couples TRBV20-1 to TRBJ1-1, with a tentative D call TRBD1 (6 bases). The V end was cut by 6 bases, the J end by 0 bases, with 14 bases between. This CDR3 region has 14 residues. Germline V gene data show CDR1 as DFQATT and CDR2 as SNEGSKA (reference sequence).